This T cell receptor beta chain was recorded in a study of blood T cell repertoires in COVID-19. Study as a whole: PBMCs, B-cell-depleted T cells, or T cells were the source of the cDNA or gDNA that made up the material.

Profiling relied on immunoSEQ multiplex PCR, and the TCRdb table lists in-frame clones only, not all of them. The table records around 430,000 clones, roughly 88% of them present only once. Trimming took off 6 bases at V and 8 bases at J, with 13 bases between the two ends. The CDR3 is made up of 11 amino acids. CDR1 is GTSNPN, CDR2 SVGIG, per germline (reference sequence). The chain recombines TRBV30 with TRBJ1-2, with D hard to call. This TCR derives from a woman aged 45-65 years with COVID-19, enrolled during active disease. The sequenced sample consisted of peripheral blood. Here the CDR3 DNA reads TGTGCCTGCGGAGGAGCGCGGGGCTACACCTTC. Residues: CACGGARGYTF.